This T cell receptor (beta chain) was sequenced during a study of T-cell reconstitution after alpha-beta-depleted transplantation in children. Preparation of the TCRbeta library was carried out with unique molecular identifiers. TCRdb analysed the PCR reads with MiXCR anew, one entry per CDR3 protein. The sample contains around 600,000 distinct CDR3 sequences, around 16% of which appear only once. This clonotype was counted at least ten times. Germline values: CDR1 SQVTM, CDR2 ANQGSEA. V was cut by 8 bases and J by 1 base, with 13 bases left in between. The CDR3 extends over 13 amino acids. This specimen was PBMCs from the stem cell graft donor, taken from the stem cell graft. The chain carries TRBV29-1 and TRBJ2-3; perhaps TRBD2 as D (5 bases). The receptor was isolated from a human donor who donated a stem cell graft to a child with acute myeloid leukemia. The CDR3 is CSYERGGTDTQYF. The DNA of the CDR3 is TGCAGCTACGAACGGGGTGGCACAGATACGCAGTATTTT.